These T cell receptor beta chains were read from a single sample in a study of blood T cell repertoires in COVID-19. Method: immunoSEQ multiplex PCR; TCRdb's copy keeps in-frame clones and lacks some. The repertoire holds 200,000 to 300,000 clones, with about 80% as singletons. The sample taken for sequencing was peripheral blood. Receptors originate from a woman aged 80 or over with acute or convalescent COVID-19. Both conserved end residues are trimmed from each CDR3. D genes are given only for firm matches.

>TRBV7-8|.|TRBJ1-1
ASSLGLVNTEAF
>TRBV7-8|TRBD2|TRBJ2-1
ASRSRGEDEQF
>TRBV7-9|.|TRBJ2-1
ASSLGGRGQF
>TRBV5-1|TRBD1|TRBJ1-6
ASSDSGTVNSPLH
>TRBV14|TRBD1|TRBJ2-5
ASRDRAWETQY
>TRBV6-1|TRBD1|TRBJ2-4
ASSEAWGQGVAKNIQY
>TRBV5-1|.|TRBJ1-1
ASSWGYTEAF
>TRBV4-3|.|TRBJ1-6
ASRATRNSPLH
>TRBV5-6|TRBD2|TRBJ2-1
ASIRGLAGPGEQF
>TRBV3-1/TRBV3-2|.|TRBJ2-7
ASSGRGEQY
>TRBV18|.|TRBJ1-1
ASSSLSSGTTNTEAF
>TRBV4-1|.|TRBJ1-4
ASSQGILGSEKLF
>TRBV6-1|TRBD1|TRBJ1-5
ASNTGGSRPQH
>TRBV18|.|TRBJ2-1
ASSLGDHYNEQF
>TRBV5-1|.|TRBJ2-3
ASSLAGRMGTDTQY
>TRBV7-2|.|TRBJ1-6
ASSLGTDNSPLH
>TRBV27|.|TRBJ1-1
ASRKTGNTEAF
>TRBV7-9|.|TRBJ2-3
ASSLRQPLVTDTQY
>TRBV6-6|TRBD2|TRBJ2-5
ASSIGLAGVVQY
>TRBV5-1|.|TRBJ1-2
ASSLASGSGGYT
>TRBV5-1|TRBD1|TRBJ2-2
ASSRKTGGNTGELF
>TRBV4-3|TRBD2|TRBJ2-1
ASSQDSRLAGGQQF
>TRBV7-2|.|TRBJ1-2
ASSSQSPPGEKGYT
>TRBV9|.|TRBJ2-5
ASSVKGGKETQY
>TRBV10-1|.|TRBJ1-2
ASSREADYGYT
>TRBV29-1|TRBD1|TRBJ2-3
SGLGQVSHTQY
>TRBV5-1|TRBD1|TRBJ2-3
ASSLGQGRGDTQY
>TRBV6-4|TRBD1|TRBJ1-1
ASRLGPGGAEAF